The clone carrying this T cell receptor (beta chain) has just a few counts. Its antigen is not identified. The data derive from a study of T-cell memory formation after mild COVID-19. Study context: Across donors, TCR clusters were largely donor specific.

One entry per CDR3 protein, called by TCRdb with MiXCR from the 5' RACE reads. The data contain 35,000 to 45,000 distinct CDR3 sequences, under 7.5% of them singletons. Study conclusions and caveats: Clones from the second wave (peaking day 37) had unconfirmed SARS-CoV-2 specificity. Clones contracting over day 15 to 85 were CD4/CD8 balanced, with later expanders leaning CD4+.

This CDR3 comprises 14 residues. V was pared by 4 bases and J by 1 base, with 8 bases between. The germline V gene encodes CDR1 SGHRS and CDR2 YFSETQ. Sequenced input: PBMCs or a T cell subset sorted from them (not recorded which). V usage is TRBV5-1 and J usage is TRBJ2-2; D is possibly TRBD1 (5 bases). This sequence was found in a man aged 18 to 29 who had mild COVID-19 (a few samples of this study predate the infection). Cell type and time point are not known. The CDR3 loop reads CASSRTGNTGELFF. CDR3 coding DNA: TGCGCCAGCAGCCGAACAGGGAACACCGGGGAGCTGTTTTTT.